The 13 T cell receptor beta chains below come from one sample, sequenced in a study of CD8 T cells in Susac syndrome. Reverse transcription of 0.5 to 1 ug RNA used random hexamers. TCRdb itself ran the immunoSEQ multiplex PCR reads through MiXCR, one entry per CDR3 protein. The repertoire has 150,000 to 160,000 distinct CDR3 sequences, 95% of them found once; the top ten carry 0.15% to 0.2%. Material for sequencing was CD4+ T cells from PBMCs. These receptors originate from a human donor with Susac syndrome.

The count of this clonotype is one. The rearrangement uses TRBV12-3 or TRBV12-4 and TRBJ1-5; perhaps TRBD1 as D (5 bases). Trimming pared 4 bases from V and 3 bases from J, leaving 13 bases between. This CDR3 spans 15 amino acids. DNA for the CDR3: TGTGCCAGCAGTTCCGGGACTCCTTCCAATCAGCCCCAGCATTTT. The encoded protein is CASSSGTPSNQPQHF.

The V and J genes are TRBV25-1 and TRBJ1-3; a weak D match, TRBD1 (5 bases). There are 14 residues in the CDR3. Germline CDR1 MGHDK, CDR2 SYGVNS. Trimming removed 6 bases from V and 0 bases from J, with 9 bases in between. The CDR3: CASRSGGSGNTIYF. CDR3 nucleotides: TGTGCCAGCAGGAGCGGGGGCTCTGGAAACACCATATATTTT.

This clonotype was seen only a few times. V gene TRBV6-2 or TRBV6-3 combines with J gene TRBJ1-6; 11 positions agree with TRBD1. The germline V gene has CDR1 MNHEY and CDR2 SVGEGT. Losses at the gene ends were 4 bases for V and 9 bases for J; bases not matched to a gene: 8. This CDR3 comprises 16 residues. CDR3 residues: CASSWEWDRGTSPLHF. CDR3 coding DNA: TGTGCCAGCAGTTGGGAGTGGGACAGGGGGACTTCACCCCTCCACTTT.

The chain couples TRBV5-8 to TRBJ2-1; maybe TRBD2 (6 bases). V gave up 6 bases and J gave up 0 bases, with 13 bases separating them. Looked up from germline, CDR1 is SGHTS and CDR2 is YDEGEE. The CDR3 length is 15 residues. The CDR3 loop reads CASTSWGVSYNEQFF. The CDR3 bases are TGTGCCAGCACCTCTTGGGGGGTCTCCTACAATGAGCAGTTCTTC.

CDR3 sequence (DNA): TGTGCCAGCAGACTGTCCCAGGGGCGTGAGCAGTTCTTC. It codes for CASRLSQGREQFF. The V gene is TRBV12-3 or TRBV12-4, the J gene TRBJ2-1; a possible D gene is TRBD1 (6 bases). Between the trimmed V and J ends, which lost 6 bases and 9 bases, there was a span of 15 bases. The CDR3 contains 13 residues.

This clonotype was picked up one time. J is TRBJ2-7 and V is TRBV19, with D possibly being TRBD2 (5 bases). The CDR3 consists of 14 residues. V lost 7 bases, J lost 2 bases, and 15 bases lay in between. Germline loops: CDR1 LNHDA, CDR2 SQIVND (reference sequence). The CDR3 reads CASKGRFGTYEQYF. For the CDR3, the DNA is TGTGCCAGTAAAGGTAGATTCGGGACCTACGAGCAGTACTTC.

This chain joins TRBV29-1 and TRBJ2-7; possibly TRBD1 or TRBD2 for D (6 bases each). Trimming took off 4 bases at V and 6 bases at J, with 16 bases between the two ends. Germline CDR1 SQVTM, CDR2 ANQGSEA. The CDR3 runs to 13 residues. CDR3 residues: CSVGRAGALEQYF. CDR3 nucleotides: TGCAGCGTTGGGAGGGCAGGGGCTCTCGAGCAGTACTTC.

The sample holds one count of this clonotype. V and J are TRBV7-9 and TRBJ2-7; 9 nucleotides match TRBD1. Germline lookup yields CDR1 SEHNR and CDR2 FQNEAQ (reference sequence). The CDR3 spans 14 residues. V lost 7 bases to trimming and J lost 3 bases; unmatched junction nucleotides: 7. The CDR3 bases are TGTGCCAGCAACGGGGACAGGGTGGTCTACGAGCAGTACTTC. It yields the protein CASNGDRVVYEQYF.

The chain is built from TRBV5-1 and TRBJ2-7; D assignment may be TRBD1 or TRBD2 (5 bases each). Trimming removed 0 bases from V and 0 bases from J, with 13 bases in between. Germline assignment: CDR1 SGHRS and CDR2 YFSETQ. The CDR3 sequence is 16 residues long. CDR3 amino acids: CASSLDGTAASYEQYF. CDR3 DNA: TGCGCCAGCAGCTTGGACGGGACGGCTGCCTCCTACGAGCAGTACTTC.

This clonotype was seen once. DNA for the CDR3: TGTGCCAGCAGCCCCCGGACTAGCGGGGGGGCACAGACCCAGTACTTC. Translation: CASSPRTSGGAQTQYF. This chain connects TRBV9 to TRBJ2-5, with 15 positions matching TRBD2. V lost 4 bases to trimming and J lost 6 bases; unmatched junction nucleotides: 7. The CDR3 has 16 amino acids. The germline CDR1 and CDR2 sequences are SGDLS and YYNGEE.

The chain couples TRBV9 to TRBJ2-5; 10 positions match TRBD1. This CDR3 has 15 residues. Germline lookup yields CDR1 SGDLS and CDR2 YYNGEE. With 0 bases clipped from V and 5 bases from J, the junction kept 4 bases outside the gene matches. The CDR3 reads CASSVGTGGLETQYF. In nucleotides, the CDR3 is TGTGCCAGCAGCGTAGGGACAGGGGGTTTGGAGACCCAGTACTTC.

This chain links TRBV29-1 with TRBJ2-5; 9 nucleotides line up with TRBD1. CDR1 SQVTM and CDR2 ANQGSEA come from the germline V gene. With V trimmed by 6 bases and J by 5 bases, 13 bases remained unmatched. The length of the CDR3 is 15 residues. CDR3 sequence: CSVTGGSSSRETQYF. The CDR3 DNA is TGCAGCGTCACAGGGGGCTCCTCATCCCGGGAGACCCAGTACTTC.

The chain's CDR3 is CATSTGPTTATDTQYF. In DNA form, the CDR3 reads TGTGCCACCAGCACCGGGCCCACTACCGCCACAGATACGCAGTATTTT. The chain combines TRBV15 with TRBJ2-3; no definite D call. The CDR3 is 16 residues long. Germline CDR1 LNHNV, CDR2 YYDKDF (reference sequence). The V end was cut by 4 bases, the J end by 2 bases, with 16 bases between.